The 18 T cell receptor beta chains below all came from one sample that was sequenced in a study of radiotherapy plus CTLA-4 blockade in lung cancer. Libraries were prepared by immunoSEQ multiplex PCR; TCRdb keeps only in-frame clonotypes and omits some of them. Among tens of thousands of clones listed, 75% to 85% were seen once. Specimen: peripheral blood, collected from a patient treated with radiotherapy plus ipilimumab. Receptors originate from a human donor with non-small cell lung cancer who had a partial response to radiotherapy plus ipilimumab.

The rearrangement joins TRBV6-5 to TRBJ1-1; tentatively, D is TRBD1 (5 bases). The CDR3 runs 12 residues. Germline V gene data show CDR1 as MNHEY and CDR2 as SVGAGI. V was cut by 2 bases and J by 7 bases, with 8 bases left in between. The CDR3 nucleotides are TGTGCCAGCAGTTACAGCACAGGTGAAGCTTTCTTT. Translating gives CASSYSTGEAFF.

The chain couples TRBV5-6 to TRBJ1-5; weak D call: TRBD1 (6 bases). The V and J ends lost 4 bases and 6 bases respectively, with 14 bases between them. The CDR3 is 14 residues long. The germline V gene has CDR1 SGHDT and CDR2 YYEEEE. CDR3 loop: CASSQTGSSQPQHF. The CDR3 DNA reads as TGTGCCAGCAGCCAAACAGGGTCCAGTCAGCCCCAGCATTTT.

This chain connects TRBV10-3 to TRBJ2-3, with 10 bases lining up with TRBD2. V lost 11 bases and J lost 5; bases outside the gene matches: 7. This CDR3 is 13 amino acids long. The V gene's germline CDR1 is ENHRY and CDR2 SYGVKD. Here the CDR3 DNA reads TGTGCCTCCCTAGCGGGGGCTGGAGATACGCAGTATTTT. Its translation: CASLAGAGDTQYF.

V gene TRBV28 combines with J gene TRBJ1-1; D not resolved. The length of the CDR3 is 16 residues. V was trimmed by 6 bases and J by 7 bases, leaving 24 bases between them. Per germline, CDR1 MDHEN and CDR2 SYDVKM. The CDR3 loop reads CASSPRGLRVSNEAFF. CDR3 bases: TGTGCCAGCAGCCCCCGGGGATTAAGAGTTAGTAATGAAGCTTTCTTT.

The CDR3 sequence is CASSFGQGGDGYTF. As DNA, the CDR3 is TGTGCCAGCAGCTTCGGACAGGGGGGCGATGGCTACACCTTC. The chain combines TRBV5-8 with TRBJ1-2, with 10 bases that match TRBD1. The germline V gene has CDR1 SGHTS and CDR2 YDEGEE. This CDR3 region has 14 residues. Trimming took 2 bases from V and 6 from J; bases not matched to a gene: 4.

The genes are TRBV15 and TRBJ2-3; possibly TRBD1 for D (5 bases). The germline V gene encodes CDR1 LNHNV and CDR2 YYDKDF (reference sequence). The CDR3 runs to 16 residues. V was trimmed by 3 bases and J by 8 bases, leaving 21 bases between them. CDR3 residues: CATSRGPGRERSTQYF. The CDR3 DNA follows: TGTGCCACCAGCAGGGGGCCGGGCAGAGAACGCAGTACGCAGTATTTT.

This clone was detected only once. The V gene is TRBV2, the J gene TRBJ2-3; D is perhaps TRBD2 (6 bases). From germline, CDR1 is SNHLY and CDR2 FYNNEI. Trimming removed 2 bases at V and 0 bases at J, with 12 bases between. This CDR3 has 16 amino acids. For the CDR3, the DNA is TGTGCCAGCAGTGAACAAGGCGGGGCCAGCACAGATACGCAGTATTTT. Translating gives CASSEQGGASTDTQYF.

CDR3 residues: CASSEAGLAAGELFF. The CDR3 DNA reads as TGTGCCAGCAGTGAAGCGGGACTAGCCGCCGGGGAGCTGTTTTTT. The chain uses TRBV2 and TRBJ2-2; 9 bases line up with TRBD2. With 0 bases clipped from V and 6 bases from J, the junction kept 2 bases outside the gene matches. Looked up from germline, CDR1 is SNHLY and CDR2 is FYNNEI. The CDR3 length is 15 residues.

This chain connects TRBV19 to TRBJ2-7; possible D gene TRBD1, 6 bases. Per germline, CDR1 LNHDA and CDR2 SQIVND (reference sequence). The CDR3 runs to 15 residues. Trimming pared 8 bases from V and 0 bases from J, leaving 17 bases between. The CDR3 loop is CASSVGGGSSYEQYF. The CDR3 region has the DNA TGTGCCAGTTCCGTCGGTGGGGGCTCCTCCTACGAGCAGTACTTC.

J is TRBJ2-2 and V is TRBV5-1; 7 bases fit TRBD2. The CDR3 extends over 14 amino acids. V lost 0 bases and J lost 7; bases outside the gene matches: 3. Germline CDR1 and CDR2: SGHRS and YFSETQ. CDR3 nucleotide sequence: TGCGCCAGCAGCTTGGACAGCGGGATCGGGGAGCTGTTTTTT. Its translation is CASSLDSGIGELFF.

V gene TRBV5-1 combines with J gene TRBJ2-7; D perhaps matches TRBD2 (7 bases). The CDR3 has 15 residues. Germline V gene sequence: CDR1 SGHRS, CDR2 YFSETQ. V was trimmed by 0 bases and J by 0 bases, leaving 10 bases between them. CDR3 nucleotide sequence: TGCGCCAGCAGCTTGGTTGCGGGGGCCTCCTACGAGCAGTACTTC. Its translation: CASSLVAGASYEQYF.

The genes are TRBV29-1 and TRBJ1-4; TRBD1 matches 9 bases. CDR3 length: 14 amino acids. The germline gives CDR1 SQVTM, CDR2 ANQGSEA. J gave up 5 bases and V 6 bases, and 7 bases lay outside the gene matches. The CDR3 spells CSVTGGMGNEKLFF. CDR3 DNA: TGCAGCGTGACAGGGGGGATGGGCAATGAAAAACTGTTTTTT.

The chain couples TRBV7-2 to TRBJ1-2; D is possibly TRBD1 (5 bases). The CDR3 totals 16 residues. CDR1 and CDR2 from the germline V gene are SGHTA and FQGNSA. The V gene lost 1 base and the J gene lost 3 bases, with 15 bases spanning the gap. The DNA for the CDR3 is TGTGCCAGCAGCTTAGAAGGGGTTAGGGCTTACTATGGCTACACCTTC. Translated: CASSLEGVRAYYGYTF.

This rearrangement joins TRBV19 to TRBJ2-1; maybe TRBD2 (5 bases). There are 15 residues in the CDR3. V gave up 7 bases and J gave up 5 bases, with 18 bases separating them. CDR1 and CDR2 from the germline V gene are LNHDA and SQIVND (reference sequence). This chain's CDR3 is CASTTTFGSHNEQFF. CDR3 bases: TGTGCCAGTACTACGACGTTTGGGAGTCACAATGAGCAGTTCTTC.

This chain uses TRBV4-1 with TRBJ2-1; TRBD1 is a possible D gene (6 bases). This CDR3 comprises 14 residues. V was trimmed by 4 bases and J by 3 bases, leaving 10 bases between them. Germline V gives CDR1 MGHRA, CDR2 YSYEKL. CDR3 loop: CASSPEQGYNEQFF. The CDR3 DNA reads TGCGCCAGCAGCCCCGAACAGGGCTACAATGAGCAGTTCTTC.

The CDR3 is CASSVEGVGELFF. The CDR3 DNA sequence: TGTGCCAGCAGCGTAGAGGGGGTTGGGGAGCTGTTTTTT. This chain uses TRBV9 with TRBJ2-2, with a tentative D call TRBD1 (6 bases). This CDR3 has 13 residues. V was pared by 0 bases and J by 8 bases, with 8 bases between. Germline CDR1 reads SGDLS; CDR2 reads YYNGEE.

This clone was found a few times. The V gene is TRBV11-2, the J gene TRBJ2-1; TRBD1 aligns across 9 bases. The V segment lost 4 bases and the J segment 9 bases; nucleotides outside the gene matches: 7. CDR1 is SGHAT, CDR2 FQNNGV, per germline. The CDR3 has 14 amino acids. The CDR3 spells CASSYTTGGVEQFF. CDR3 DNA: TGTGCCAGCAGCTATACAACAGGGGGCGTTGAGCAGTTCTTC.

The chain joins TRBV5-1 to TRBJ2-2; D is perhaps TRBD2 (7 bases). The ends were cut back, 4 bases at V and 2 bases at J, with 12 bases in the middle. From germline, CDR1 is SGHRS and CDR2 YFSETQ. The length of the CDR3 is 15 residues. CDR3 sequence reads: CASSGGGSNTGELFF. CDR3 sequence (DNA): TGCGCCAGCAGCGGGGGGGGCAGCAACACCGGGGAGCTGTTTTTT.